These 20 T cell receptor beta chains were all obtained from the same sample, sequenced in a study of cytomegalovirus exposure and HLA in healthy donors. PCR primers comprised 60 Vbeta and 13 Jbeta primers. TCRdb's table, derived via immunoSEQ multiplex PCR, lists solely in-frame clones and lacks some. This table has more than 150,000 clones, more than 60% appearing once. Sequenced: PBMCs. These receptors originate from a man aged 18 to 30 in good health and CMV-seronegative.

The CDR3 protein is CASSQDAGSYNEQFF. Written as DNA, the CDR3 is TGTGCCAGCAGCCAAGATGCAGGCTCCTACAATGAGCAGTTCTTC. The chain employs TRBV4-2 and TRBJ2-1; D is uncertain. The germline V gene has CDR1 LGHNA and CDR2 YNFKEQ. V dropped 0 bases and J dropped 0 bases, with 6 bases sitting between them. The length of the CDR3 is 15 residues.

V and J are TRBV4-3 and TRBJ1-4; a weak D match, TRBD1 (5 bases). This CDR3 region has 14 residues. Germline-derived CDR1 and CDR2 are LGHNA and YSLEER. Between the trimmed V and J ends, which lost 1 base and 7 bases, there was a span of 10 bases. CDR3 in amino acids: CASSQGPGSEKLFF. CDR3 nucleotides: TGCGCCAGCAGCCAAGGGCCAGGGTCTGAAAAACTGTTTTTT.

The V call is TRBV14, the J call TRBJ2-1; 10 bases map to TRBD2. The CDR3 has 18 residues. J was trimmed by 4 bases and V by 2 bases; bases with no gene match: 11. Germline V gene lookup returns CDR1 SGHDN and CDR2 FVKESK. For the CDR3, the DNA is TGTGCCAGCAGCCAACTAGGGGGTAGCGGGAGGTCGTACAATGAGCAGTTCTTC. It translates to CASSQLGGSGRSYNEQFF.

The table lists this clone with a count of one. The chain has TRBV7-2 and TRBJ1-2, with TRBD1 matching 7 bases. Germline assignment: CDR1 SGHTA and CDR2 FQGNSA. Losses at the gene ends were 4 bases for V and 4 bases for J; bases not matched to a gene: 6. The CDR3 runs to 14 residues. CDR3 in DNA: TGTGCCAGCAGCTACAGGGGTAGAGGCTATGGCTACACCTTC. As protein: CASSYRGRGYGYTF. The full variable domain, rest sourced from reference TRBV7-2 and TRBJ1-2, is GAGVSQSPSNKVTEKGKDVELRCDPISGHTALYWYRQSLGQGLEFLIYFQGNSAPDKSGLPSDRFSAERTGGSVSTLTIQRTQQEDSAVYLCASSYRGRGYGYTFGSGTRLTVV.

V and J are TRBV7-2 and TRBJ2-5; 12 bases are shared with TRBD2. CDR3 length: 19 residues. Germline assignment: CDR1 SGHTA and CDR2 FQGNSA. V gave up 4 bases and J gave up 2 bases; unmatched junction bases: 14. The CDR3 loop is CASSSSSGRALKLQETQYF. CDR3 coding DNA: TGTGCCAGCAGCTCCTCTAGCGGGAGGGCCCTCAAGCTACAAGAGACCCAGTACTTC.

This clone turned up a few times. The rearrangement joins TRBV15 to TRBJ2-1; 12 positions match TRBD2. Losses at the gene ends were 5 bases for V and 3 bases for J; bases not matched to a gene: 11. CDR1 LNHNV and CDR2 YYDKDF come from the germline V gene (reference sequence). The CDR3 runs to 18 residues. Written as DNA, the CDR3 is TGTGCCACCAGCTCTCTGAGACTAGCGGGAGCACACTACAATGAGCAGTTCTTC. This codes for CATSSLRLAGAHYNEQFF.

The V gene is TRBV7-9, the J gene TRBJ1-4, with D uncertain. Germline CDR1 is SEHNR and CDR2 is FQNEAQ (reference sequence). V shed 2 bases and J shed 4 bases, with 11 bases lying between them. CDR3 size: 15 residues. Here the CDR3 reads CASSLTSGVNEKLFF. As DNA, the CDR3 is TGTGCCAGCAGCTTAACTTCCGGGGTTAATGAAAAACTGTTTTTT.

J is TRBJ2-3 and V is TRBV30; 8 bases agree with TRBD2. Germline loops: CDR1 GTSNPN, CDR2 SVGIG (reference sequence). Trimming cost V 0 bases and J 6 bases; bases outside gene matches: 20. There are 19 residues in the CDR3. The CDR3 DNA is TGTGCCTGGAGTGTAACCCCTAGCGGGTTTATCCTGGGGGGGGATACGCAGTATTTT. Translating gives CAWSVTPSGFILGGDTQYF.

This chain joins TRBV6-1 and TRBJ2-1; 10 nucleotides agree with TRBD2. This CDR3 region has 16 residues. J gave up 7 bases and V 3 bases, and 9 bases lay outside the gene matches. Per the germline V gene, CDR1 is MNHNS and CDR2 is SASEGT. In nucleotides, the CDR3 is TGTGCCAGCAGTGACTTTACTAGCGGGGATCGGAATGAGCAGTTCTTC. As protein: CASSDFTSGDRNEQFF.

The chain employs TRBV21-1 and TRBJ1-5; TRBD1 is taken as the D call from the table, unchecked against the DNA. TRBV21-1 is deemed a pseudogene. The CDR3 has 14 amino acids. The CDR3 protein is CASRETGANQPQHF. The DNA of the CDR3 is TGTGCCAGCAGGGAGACAGGGGCCAATCAGCCCCAGCATTTT.

The chain couples TRBV5-4 to TRBJ1-6, with 9 bases lining up with TRBD1. Germline V gene lookup returns CDR1 SGHNT and CDR2 YYREEE (reference sequence). Trimming cost V 4 bases and J 7 bases; bases outside gene matches: 6. This CDR3 has 15 residues. CDR3 in DNA: TGTGCCAGCAGCAGGGGACAGGGAGGAAATTCACCCCTCCACTTT. Residues: CASSRGQGGNSPLHF.

The chain recombines TRBV19 with TRBJ1-2, with 9 bases identical to TRBD1. Germline CDR1 reads LNHDA; CDR2 reads SQIVND (reference sequence). CDR3 size: 14 residues. Trimming removed 5 bases from V and 7 bases from J; junction bases left unmatched: 8. The CDR3 loop is CASSAPGQGSGYTF. For the CDR3, the DNA is TGTGCCAGTAGTGCGCCGGGACAGGGCTCTGGCTACACCTTC. Together with reference TRBV19 and TRBJ1-2, the CDR3 gives the full variable domain: DGGITQSPKYLFRKEGQNVTLSCEQNLNHDAMYWYRQDPGQGLRLIYYSQIVNDFQKGDIAEGYSVSREKKESFPLTVTSAQKNPTAFYLCASSAPGQGSGYTFGSGTRLTVV.

The rearrangement joins TRBV7-6 to TRBJ2-7; D remains unclear. Germline V CDR1 and CDR2: SGHVS, FNYEAQ. The CDR3 runs 13 residues. The V end lost 2 bases, the J end lost 1 base, and 6 bases lay between the germline ends. The CDR3 DNA reads as TGTGCCAGCAGCTTACAGGAATCCTACGAGCAGTACTTC. Translating gives CASSLQESYEQYF.

The chain recombines TRBV11-3 with TRBJ2-1; D uncertain. CDR3 size: 15 residues. Germline V gene data show CDR1 as SGHNT and CDR2 as YENEEA. The ends were cut back, 3 bases at V and 0 bases at J, with 9 bases in the middle. This chain's CDR3 is CASSFEDASYNEQFF. DNA of the CDR3: TGTGCCAGCAGCTTTGAGGATGCCTCCTACAATGAGCAGTTCTTC.

This chain joins TRBV6-5 and TRBJ2-1, with 10 bases aligning to TRBD2. V dropped 6 bases and J dropped 3; count of bases not matched to a gene: 5. CDR1 MNHEY and CDR2 SVGAGI come from the germline V gene. This CDR3 contains 15 residues. CDR3 DNA sequence: TGTGCCAGCAGAGAAACTAGCGGGGACTACAATGAGCAGTTCTTC. As protein: CASRETSGDYNEQFF.

The chain carries TRBV19 and TRBJ2-1, with 9 bases fitting TRBD2. The length of the CDR3 is 15 residues. The germline CDR1 and CDR2 sequences are LNHDA and SQIVND (reference sequence). With V trimmed by 8 bases and J by 12 bases, 17 bases remained unmatched. The DNA of the CDR3 is TGTGCCAGTGGCGTCGGCCTAGCGGGACCCCGGGGGCAGTTCTTC. Protein: CASGVGLAGPRGQFF.

This chain connects TRBV14 to TRBJ2-5; 10 bases map to TRBD2. CDR3 length equals 18 residues. J was trimmed by 2 bases and V by 0 bases; bases with no gene match: 9. Germline V gene lookup returns CDR1 SGHDN and CDR2 FVKESK. Written as DNA, the CDR3 is TGTGCCAGCAGCCAAGATCAAATAGCGGGAGGTAAACAAGAGACCCAGTACTTC. This translates into CASSQDQIAGGKQETQYF.

The chain couples TRBV2 to TRBJ2-7, with D tentatively TRBD2 (5 bases). Germline CDR1 SNHLY, CDR2 FYNNEI. Trimming removed 6 bases from V and 4 bases from J, with 19 bases in between. The CDR3 extends over 15 amino acids. Here the CDR3 DNA reads TGTGCCAGCAGGGAGGTCCCCTCGACAACTTACGAGCAGTACTTC. This codes for CASREVPSTTYEQYF.

V and J are TRBV7-2 and TRBJ1-2, with 7 bases that match TRBD1. CDR3 length: 16 residues. Germline V gene data show CDR1 as SGHTA and CDR2 as FQGNSA. J was trimmed by 3 bases and V by 5 bases; bases with no gene match: 12. This CDR3 is CASSPERTGLDYGYTF. DNA for the CDR3: TGTGCCAGCAGCCCGGAGAGGACAGGCCTAGACTATGGCTACACCTTC.

This clone was counted between two and nine times. The V gene is TRBV5-4, the J gene TRBJ1-6; 12 nucleotides line up with TRBD1. Germline CDR1 reads SGHNT; CDR2 reads YYREEE (reference sequence). CDR3 length: 16 residues. V lost 4 bases to trimming and J lost 6 bases; unmatched junction nucleotides: 5. The CDR3 bases are TGTGCCAGCAGCCGTGGGGGACAGGGGGCTAATTCACCCCTCCACTTT. This encodes CASSRGGQGANSPLHF.